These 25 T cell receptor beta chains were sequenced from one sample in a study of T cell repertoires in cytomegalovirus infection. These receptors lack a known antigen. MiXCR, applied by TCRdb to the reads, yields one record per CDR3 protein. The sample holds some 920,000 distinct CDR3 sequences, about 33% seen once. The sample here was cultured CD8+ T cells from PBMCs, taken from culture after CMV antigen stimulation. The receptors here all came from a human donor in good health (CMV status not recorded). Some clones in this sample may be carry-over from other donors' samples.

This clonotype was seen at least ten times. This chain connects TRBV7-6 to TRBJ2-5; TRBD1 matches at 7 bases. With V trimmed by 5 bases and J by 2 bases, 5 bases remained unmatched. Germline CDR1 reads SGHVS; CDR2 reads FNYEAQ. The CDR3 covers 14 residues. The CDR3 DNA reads TGTGCCAGCAGCCTTGGGACAGTACAAGAGACCCAGTACTTC. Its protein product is CASSLGTVQETQYF.

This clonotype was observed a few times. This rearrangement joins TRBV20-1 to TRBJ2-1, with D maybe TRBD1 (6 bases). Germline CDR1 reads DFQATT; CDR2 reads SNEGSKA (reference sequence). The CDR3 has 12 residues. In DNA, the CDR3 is TGCAGCTCGCCGGGACACCACAATGAGCAGTTCTTC. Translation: CSSPGHHNEQFF.

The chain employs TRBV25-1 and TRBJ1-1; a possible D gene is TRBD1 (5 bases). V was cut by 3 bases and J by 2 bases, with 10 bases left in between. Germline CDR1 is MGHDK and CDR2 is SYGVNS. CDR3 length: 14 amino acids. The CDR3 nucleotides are TGTGCCAGCAGTGACTGGAGGGGCAACACTGAAGCTTTCTTT. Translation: CASSDWRGNTEAFF.

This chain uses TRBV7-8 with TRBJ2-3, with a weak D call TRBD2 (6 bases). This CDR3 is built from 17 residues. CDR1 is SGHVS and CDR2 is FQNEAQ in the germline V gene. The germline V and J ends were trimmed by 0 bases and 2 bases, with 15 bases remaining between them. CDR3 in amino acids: CASSLAGGSQSTDTQYF. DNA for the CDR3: TGTGCCAGCAGCTTAGCGGGGGGTAGTCAGTCCACAGATACGCAGTATTTT.

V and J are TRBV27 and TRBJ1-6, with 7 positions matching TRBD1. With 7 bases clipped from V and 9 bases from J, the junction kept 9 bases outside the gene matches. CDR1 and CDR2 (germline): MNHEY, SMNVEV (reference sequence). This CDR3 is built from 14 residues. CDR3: CASTRQGWGSPLHF. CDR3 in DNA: TGTGCCAGCACACGACAGGGATGGGGTTCACCCCTCCACTTT.

CDR3 residues: CATSDFVTSGGTNTGELFF. CDR3 in DNA: TGTGCCACCAGTGATTTCGTGACTAGCGGGGGAACGAACACCGGGGAGCTGTTTTTT. The chain combines TRBV24-1 with TRBJ2-2, with 12 bases matching TRBD2. J gave up 0 bases and V 1 base, and 5 bases lay outside the gene matches. The CDR3 length is 19 residues. Germline V gene sequence: CDR1 KGHDR, CDR2 SFDVKD.

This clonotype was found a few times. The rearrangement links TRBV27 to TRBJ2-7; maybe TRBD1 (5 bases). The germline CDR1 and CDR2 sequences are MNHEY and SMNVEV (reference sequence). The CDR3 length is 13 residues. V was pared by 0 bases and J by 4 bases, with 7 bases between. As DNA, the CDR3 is TGTGCCAGCAGTTTATCGAGACAGTACGAGCAGTACTTC. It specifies CASSLSRQYEQYF.

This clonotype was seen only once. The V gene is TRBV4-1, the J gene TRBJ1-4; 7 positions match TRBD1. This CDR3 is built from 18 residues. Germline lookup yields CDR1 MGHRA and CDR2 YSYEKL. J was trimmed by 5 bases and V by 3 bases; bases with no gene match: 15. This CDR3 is CASSQQPARDSPNEKLFF. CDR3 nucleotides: TGCGCCAGCAGCCAGCAACCAGCCCGGGACAGTCCGAATGAAAAACTGTTTTTT.

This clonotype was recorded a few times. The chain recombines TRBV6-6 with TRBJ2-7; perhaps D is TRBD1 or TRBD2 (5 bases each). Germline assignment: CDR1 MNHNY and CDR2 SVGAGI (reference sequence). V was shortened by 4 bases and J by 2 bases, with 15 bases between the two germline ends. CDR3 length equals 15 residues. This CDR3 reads CASSSRRDRPYEQYF. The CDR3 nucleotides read TGTGCCAGCAGTTCCCGCCGGGACCGGCCCTACGAGCAGTACTTC.

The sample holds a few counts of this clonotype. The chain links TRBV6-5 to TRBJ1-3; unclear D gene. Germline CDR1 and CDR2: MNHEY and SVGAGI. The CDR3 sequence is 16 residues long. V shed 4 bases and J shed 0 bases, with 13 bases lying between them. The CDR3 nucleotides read TGTGCCAGCAGTTCTCGGCCGGGGTTCTCTGGAAACACCATATATTTT. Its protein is CASSSRPGFSGNTIYF.

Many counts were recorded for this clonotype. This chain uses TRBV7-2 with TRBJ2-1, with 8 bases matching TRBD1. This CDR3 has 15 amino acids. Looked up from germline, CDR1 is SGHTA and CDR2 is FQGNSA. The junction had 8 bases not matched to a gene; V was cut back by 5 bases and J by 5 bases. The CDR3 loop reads CASSPGQGWDNEQFF. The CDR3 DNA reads TGTGCCAGCAGCCCCGGACAGGGCTGGGACAATGAGCAGTTCTTC.

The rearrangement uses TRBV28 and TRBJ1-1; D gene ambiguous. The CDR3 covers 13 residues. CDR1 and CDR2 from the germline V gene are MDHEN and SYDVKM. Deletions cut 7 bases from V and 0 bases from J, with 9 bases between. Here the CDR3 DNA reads TGTGCCAGCAAAGAAGGGATGAACACTGAAGCTTTCTTT. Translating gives CASKEGMNTEAFF.

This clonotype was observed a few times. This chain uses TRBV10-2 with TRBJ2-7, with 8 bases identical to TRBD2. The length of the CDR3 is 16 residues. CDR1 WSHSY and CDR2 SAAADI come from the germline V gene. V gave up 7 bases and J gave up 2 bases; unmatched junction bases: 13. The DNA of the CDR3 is TGCGCCAGCACCGGCCAACTAGCGGTTAAACCCTACGAGCAGTACTTC. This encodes CASTGQLAVKPYEQYF.

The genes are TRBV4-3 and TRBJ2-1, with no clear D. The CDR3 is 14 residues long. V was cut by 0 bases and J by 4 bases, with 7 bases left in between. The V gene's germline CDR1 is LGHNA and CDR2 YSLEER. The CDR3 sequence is CASSQEDGYNEQFF. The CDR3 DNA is TGCGCCAGCAGCCAAGAAGACGGATACAATGAGCAGTTCTTC.

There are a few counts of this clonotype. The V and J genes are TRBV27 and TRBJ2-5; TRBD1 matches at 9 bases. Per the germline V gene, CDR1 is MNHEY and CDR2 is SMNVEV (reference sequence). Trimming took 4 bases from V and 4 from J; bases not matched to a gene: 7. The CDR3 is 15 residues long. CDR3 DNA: TGTGCCAGCAGTTCCCGGGACAGGGTGGTAGAGACCCAGTACTTC. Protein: CASSSRDRVVETQYF.

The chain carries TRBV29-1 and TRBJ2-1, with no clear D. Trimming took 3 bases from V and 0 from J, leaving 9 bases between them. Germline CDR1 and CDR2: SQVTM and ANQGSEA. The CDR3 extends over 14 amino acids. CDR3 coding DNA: TGCAGCGTTGATGCCGGTAGCTCCTACAATGAGCAGTTCTTC. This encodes CSVDAGSSYNEQFF.

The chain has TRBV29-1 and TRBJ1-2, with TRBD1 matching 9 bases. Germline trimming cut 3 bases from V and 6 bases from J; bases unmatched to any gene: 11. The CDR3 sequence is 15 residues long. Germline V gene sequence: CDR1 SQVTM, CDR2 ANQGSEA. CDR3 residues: CSVDPPGQGTHGYTF. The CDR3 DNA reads TGCAGCGTTGATCCCCCGGGACAGGGTACGCATGGCTACACCTTC.

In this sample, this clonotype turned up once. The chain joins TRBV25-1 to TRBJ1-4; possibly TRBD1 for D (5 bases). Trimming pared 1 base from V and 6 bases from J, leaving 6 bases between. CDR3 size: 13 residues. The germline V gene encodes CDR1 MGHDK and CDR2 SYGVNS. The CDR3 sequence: CASSELGDEKLFF. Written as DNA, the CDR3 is TGTGCCAGCAGTGAATTGGGGGATGAAAAACTGTTTTTT.

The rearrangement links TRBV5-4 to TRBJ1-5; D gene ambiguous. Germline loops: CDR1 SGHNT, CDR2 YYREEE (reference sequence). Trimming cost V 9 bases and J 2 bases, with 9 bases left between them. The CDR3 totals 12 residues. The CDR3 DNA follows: TGTGCCACCCGGATGGGCAATCAGCCCCAGCATTTT. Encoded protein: CATRMGNQPQHF.

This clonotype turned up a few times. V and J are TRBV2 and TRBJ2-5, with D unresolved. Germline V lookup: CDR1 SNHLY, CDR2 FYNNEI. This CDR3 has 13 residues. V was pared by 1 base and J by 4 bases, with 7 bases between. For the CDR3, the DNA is TGTGCCAGCAGTGAAGGGCTTCCAGAGACCCAGTACTTC. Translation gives CASSEGLPETQYF. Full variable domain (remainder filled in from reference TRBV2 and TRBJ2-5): EPEVTQTPSHQVTQMGQEVILRCVPISNHLYFYWYRQILGQKVEFLVSFYNNEISEKSEIFDDQFSVERPDGSNFTLKIRSTKLEDSAMYFCASSEGLPETQYFGPGTRLLVL.

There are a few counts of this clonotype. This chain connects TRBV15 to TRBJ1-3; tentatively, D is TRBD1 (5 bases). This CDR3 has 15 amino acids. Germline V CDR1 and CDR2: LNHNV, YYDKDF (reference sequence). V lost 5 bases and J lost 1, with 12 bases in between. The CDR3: CATSEWGGSGNTIYF. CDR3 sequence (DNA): TGTGCCACCAGCGAGTGGGGGGGATCTGGAAACACCATATATTTT.

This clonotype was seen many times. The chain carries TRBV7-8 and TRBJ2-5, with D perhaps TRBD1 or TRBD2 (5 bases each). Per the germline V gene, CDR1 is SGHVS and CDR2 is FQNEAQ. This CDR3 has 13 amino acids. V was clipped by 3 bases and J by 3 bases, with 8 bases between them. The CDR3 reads CASSFQGEETQYF. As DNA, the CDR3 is TGTGCCAGCAGCTTTCAGGGAGAAGAGACCCAGTACTTC.

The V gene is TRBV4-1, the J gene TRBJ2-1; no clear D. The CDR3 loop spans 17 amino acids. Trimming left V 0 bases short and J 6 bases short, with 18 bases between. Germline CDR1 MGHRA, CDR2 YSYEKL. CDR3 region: CASSQDRAPLGFNEQFF. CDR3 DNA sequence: TGCGCCAGCAGCCAAGATAGGGCACCCTTAGGATTCAATGAGCAGTTCTTC.

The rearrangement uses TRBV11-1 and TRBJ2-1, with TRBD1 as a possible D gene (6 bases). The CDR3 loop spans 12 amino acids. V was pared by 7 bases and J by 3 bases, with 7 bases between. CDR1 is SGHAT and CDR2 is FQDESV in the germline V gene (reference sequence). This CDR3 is CASKGVYNEQFF. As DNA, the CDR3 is TGTGCCAGCAAGGGGGTCTACAATGAGCAGTTCTTC.

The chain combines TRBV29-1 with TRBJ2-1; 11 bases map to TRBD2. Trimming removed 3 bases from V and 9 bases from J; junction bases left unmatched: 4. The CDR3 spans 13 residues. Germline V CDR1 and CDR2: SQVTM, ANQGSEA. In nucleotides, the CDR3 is TGCAGCGTTGACTCCGGGACTAGCGGTGAGCAGTTCTTC. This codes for CSVDSGTSGEQFF.